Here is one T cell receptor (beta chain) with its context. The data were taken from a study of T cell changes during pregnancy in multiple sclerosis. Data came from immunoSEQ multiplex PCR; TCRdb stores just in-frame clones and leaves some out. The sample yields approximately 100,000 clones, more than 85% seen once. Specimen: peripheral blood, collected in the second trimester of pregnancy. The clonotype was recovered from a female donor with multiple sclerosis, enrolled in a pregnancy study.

The CDR3 loop is CASSYGANTGELFF. The CDR3 DNA is TGTGCCAGCAGTTACGGAGCGAACACCGGGGAGCTGTTTTTT. The chain uses TRBV6-5 and TRBJ2-2; D remains ambiguous. This CDR3 has 14 amino acids. V was pared by 2 bases and J by 0 bases, with 4 bases between. Germline V gene data show CDR1 as MNHEY and CDR2 as SVGAGI.